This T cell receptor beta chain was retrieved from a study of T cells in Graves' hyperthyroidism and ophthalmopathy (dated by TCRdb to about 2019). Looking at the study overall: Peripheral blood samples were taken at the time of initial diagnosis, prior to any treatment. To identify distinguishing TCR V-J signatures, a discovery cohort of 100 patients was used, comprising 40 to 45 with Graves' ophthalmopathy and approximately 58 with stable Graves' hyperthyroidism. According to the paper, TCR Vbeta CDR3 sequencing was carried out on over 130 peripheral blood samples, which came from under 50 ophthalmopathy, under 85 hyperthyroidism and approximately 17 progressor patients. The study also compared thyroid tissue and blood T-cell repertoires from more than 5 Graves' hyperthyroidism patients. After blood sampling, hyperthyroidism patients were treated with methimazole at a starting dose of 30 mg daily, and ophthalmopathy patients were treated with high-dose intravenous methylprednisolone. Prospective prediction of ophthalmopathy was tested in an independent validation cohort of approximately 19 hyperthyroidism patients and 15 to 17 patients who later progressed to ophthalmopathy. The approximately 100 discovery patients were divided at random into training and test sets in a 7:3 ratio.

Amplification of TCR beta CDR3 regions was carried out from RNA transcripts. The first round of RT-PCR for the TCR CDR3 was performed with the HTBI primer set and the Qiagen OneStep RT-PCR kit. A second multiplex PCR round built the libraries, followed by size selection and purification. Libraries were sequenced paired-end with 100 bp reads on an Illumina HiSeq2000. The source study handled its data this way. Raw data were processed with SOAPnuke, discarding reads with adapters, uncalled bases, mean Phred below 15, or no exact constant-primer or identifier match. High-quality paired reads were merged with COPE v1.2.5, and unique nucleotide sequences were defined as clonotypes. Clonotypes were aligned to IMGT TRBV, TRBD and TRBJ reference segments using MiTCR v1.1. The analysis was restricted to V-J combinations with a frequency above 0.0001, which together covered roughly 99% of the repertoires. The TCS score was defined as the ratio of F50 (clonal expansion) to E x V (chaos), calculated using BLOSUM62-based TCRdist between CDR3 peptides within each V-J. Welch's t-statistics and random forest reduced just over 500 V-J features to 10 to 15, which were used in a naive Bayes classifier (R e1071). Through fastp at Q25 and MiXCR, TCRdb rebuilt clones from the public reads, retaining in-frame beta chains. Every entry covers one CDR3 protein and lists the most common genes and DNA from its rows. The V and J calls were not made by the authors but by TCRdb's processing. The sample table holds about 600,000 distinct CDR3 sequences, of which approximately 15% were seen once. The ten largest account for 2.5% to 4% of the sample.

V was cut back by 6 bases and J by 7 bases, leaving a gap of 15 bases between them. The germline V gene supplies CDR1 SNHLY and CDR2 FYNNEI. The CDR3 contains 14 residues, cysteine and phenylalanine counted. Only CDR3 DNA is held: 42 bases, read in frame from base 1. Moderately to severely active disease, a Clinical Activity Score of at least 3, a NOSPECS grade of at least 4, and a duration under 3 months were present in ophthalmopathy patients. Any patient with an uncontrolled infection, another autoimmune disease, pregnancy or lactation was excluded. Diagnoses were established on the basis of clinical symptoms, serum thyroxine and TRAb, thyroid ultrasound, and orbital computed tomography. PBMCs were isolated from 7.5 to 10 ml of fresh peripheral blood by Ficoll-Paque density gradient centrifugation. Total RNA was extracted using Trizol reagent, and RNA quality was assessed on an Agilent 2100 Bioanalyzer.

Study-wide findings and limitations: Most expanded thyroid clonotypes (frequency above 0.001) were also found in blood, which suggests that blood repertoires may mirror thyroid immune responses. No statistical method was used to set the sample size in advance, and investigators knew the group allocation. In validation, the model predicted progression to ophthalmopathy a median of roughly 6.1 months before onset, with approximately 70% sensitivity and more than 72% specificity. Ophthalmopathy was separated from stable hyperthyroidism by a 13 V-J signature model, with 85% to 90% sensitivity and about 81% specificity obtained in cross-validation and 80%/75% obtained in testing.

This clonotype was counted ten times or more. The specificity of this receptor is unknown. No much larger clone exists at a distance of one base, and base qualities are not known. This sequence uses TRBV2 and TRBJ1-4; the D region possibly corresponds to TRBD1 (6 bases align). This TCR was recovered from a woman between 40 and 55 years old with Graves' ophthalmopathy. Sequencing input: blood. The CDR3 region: CASSKRGRGEKLFF. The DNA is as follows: TGTGCCAGCAGCAAAAGGGGGAGGGGTGAAAAACTGTTTTTT.